Each of the 14 T cell receptor beta chains below was sequenced from the same sample in a study of cytomegalovirus exposure and HLA in healthy donors. 60 Vbeta and 13 Jbeta primers were used in PCR. The table came from immunoSEQ multiplex PCR; TCRdb's copy has only in-frame clones and leaves some out. Counted here are 150,000 or so clones, approximately 84% occurring once; the ten biggest clones make up about 5%. Sequencing was carried out using PBMCs. All receptors derive from a woman between 50 and 59 years old in good health and CMV-seropositive.

The CDR3, as DNA: TGTGCCAGCAGTTACTTGGGACAGAACTATGGCTACACCTTC. The encoded protein is CASSYLGQNYGYTF. This chain connects TRBV6-5 to TRBJ1-2, with 7 bases matching TRBD1. This CDR3 has 14 amino acids. Germline assignment: CDR1 MNHEY and CDR2 SVGAGI. Germline trimming cut 1 base from V and 2 bases from J; bases unmatched to any gene: 1.

The CDR3 here is CASRDSLEEKLFF. For the CDR3, the DNA is TGTGCCAGCAGGGACAGTCTAGAGGAAAAACTGTTTTTT. The chain combines TRBV6-4 with TRBJ1-4; D is perhaps TRBD1 (6 bases). Germline CDR1 reads MRHNA; CDR2 reads SNTAGT. V lost 6 bases and J 8 bases, leaving 13 bases between the germline ends. The CDR3 runs 13 residues.

The table lists this clone with a count of one. V and J are TRBV5-6 and TRBJ2-7; 10 bases line up with TRBD1. J was trimmed by 2 bases and V by 4 bases; bases with no gene match: 6. Germline V gene data show CDR1 as SGHDT and CDR2 as YYEEEE. There are 15 residues in the CDR3. CDR3 bases: TGTGCCAGCAGCAGAGACAGGGGGCAAACCTACGAGCAGTACTTC. Translated: CASSRDRGQTYEQYF.

The genes are TRBV7-2 and TRBJ1-2; the match to TRBD1 covers 7 bases. In germline, CDR1 is SGHTA, CDR2 FQGNSA. With V trimmed by 4 bases and J by 4 bases, 12 bases remained unmatched. This CDR3 is built from 16 residues. The CDR3 bases are TGTGCCAGCAGCTCCACCTCACAGACAGGGTTCTATGGCTACACCTTC. Protein: CASSSTSQTGFYGYTF. The whole variable domain, filled in from reference TRBV7-2 and TRBJ1-2, reads GAGVSQSPSNKVTEKGKDVELRCDPISGHTALYWYRQSLGQGLEFLIYFQGNSAPDKSGLPSDRFSAERTGGSVSTLTIQRTQQEDSAVYLCASSSTSQTGFYGYTFGSGTRLTVV.

The V call is TRBV11-2, the J call TRBJ2-7, with D perhaps TRBD1 (6 bases). CDR3 length: 15 amino acids. CDR1 and CDR2 (germline): SGHAT, FQNNGV. The ends were cut back, 1 base at V and 5 bases at J, with 15 bases in the middle. CDR3 bases: TGTGCCAGCAGCTTAGTAACAGGGACGAGAAACGAGCAGTACTTC. Protein sequence: CASSLVTGTRNEQYF.

V usage is TRBV6-1 and J usage is TRBJ1-1, with 8 nucleotides matching TRBD1. This CDR3 has 15 amino acids. Germline CDR1 and CDR2: MNHNS and SASEGT. V shed 6 bases, J shed 5 bases, and the junction held 11 bases outside the gene matches. In nucleotides, the CDR3 is TGTGCCAGCAGCCTCGGAGGGAACAGGGGGACTGAAGCTTTCTTT. Translated: CASSLGGNRGTEAFF.

V usage is TRBV21-1 and J usage is TRBJ1-1; the table gives TRBD1 as D, unverified against the DNA. TRBV21-1 is flagged as a pseudogene. There are 17 residues in the CDR3. Here the CDR3 reads CASSPPGTGGCSTEAFF. The CDR3 bases are TGTGCCAGCAGCCCCCCGGGGACAGGTGGATGTAGCACTGAAGCTTTCTTT.

This chain links TRBV7-3 with TRBJ2-2; the match to TRBD1 covers 11 bases. Trimming cost V 2 bases and J 5 bases; bases outside gene matches: 4. This CDR3 spans 16 amino acids. Germline lookup yields CDR1 SGHTA and CDR2 FQGTGA. The CDR3 loop is CASSLRTGGATGELFF. In nucleotides, the CDR3 is TGTGCCAGCAGCTTACGGACAGGGGGCGCAACCGGGGAGCTGTTTTTT. The whole variable domain, filled in from reference TRBV7-3 and TRBJ2-2, reads GAGVSQTPSNKVTEKGKYVELRCDPISGHTALYWYRQSLGQGPEFLIYFQGTGAADDSGLPNDRFFAVRPEGSVSTLKIQRTERGDSAVYLCASSLRTGGATGELFFGEGSRLTVL.

This chain links TRBV5-5 with TRBJ2-7, with 9 bases identical to TRBD2. The CDR3 spans 14 residues. V trimming: 4 bases; J trimming: 0 bases; junction bases outside the gene matches: 2. Germline CDR1 and CDR2: SGHKS and YYEKEE (reference sequence). The DNA of the CDR3 is TGTGCCAGCAGCCGACTAGCGGCCTCCTACGAGCAGTACTTC. Its protein is CASSRLAASYEQYF.

This chain joins TRBV9 and TRBJ1-3, with TRBD1 as a possible D gene (6 bases). CDR1 SGDLS and CDR2 YYNGEE come from the germline V gene. The CDR3 contains 17 residues. The V gene lost 0 bases and the J gene lost 0 bases, with 13 bases spanning the gap. CDR3 amino acids: CASSVGTTGSSGNTIYF. The CDR3 DNA sequence: TGTGCCAGCAGCGTAGGCACCACAGGGTCCTCTGGAAACACCATATATTTT.

V and J are TRBV5-4 and TRBJ1-2; TRBD1 matches 7 bases. The junction had 10 bases not matched to a gene; V was cut back by 4 bases and J by 4 bases. CDR1 and CDR2 (germline): SGHNT, YYREEE (reference sequence). CDR3 length: 15 amino acids. The CDR3, as DNA: TGTGCCAGCAGCCAGGATTCCGGGACAGTCTATGGCTACACCTTC. Translation: CASSQDSGTVYGYTF.

The V call is TRBV7-3, the J call TRBJ2-1; 8 bases are shared with TRBD2. With 5 bases clipped from V and 6 bases from J, the junction kept 15 bases outside the gene matches. The CDR3 is 17 residues long. CDR1 SGHTA and CDR2 FQGTGA come from the germline V gene. The CDR3 DNA follows: TGTGCCAGCAGCCCCCAGACGGGAGGGCCGGTGGGCAATGAGCAGTTCTTC. Its translation is CASSPQTGGPVGNEQFF. The variable domain in full, with the rest retrieved from reference TRBV7-3 and TRBJ2-1, is GAGVSQTPSNKVTEKGKYVELRCDPISGHTALYWYRQSLGQGPEFLIYFQGTGAADDSGLPNDRFFAVRPEGSVSTLKIQRTERGDSAVYLCASSPQTGGPVGNEQFFGPGTRLTVL.

The chain uses TRBV6-1 and TRBJ2-3, with a tentative D call TRBD1 (6 bases). Germline values: CDR1 MNHNS, CDR2 SASEGT. V lost 7 bases, J lost 0 bases, and 11 bases lay in between. The CDR3 length is 14 residues. CDR3 DNA: TGTGCCAGCACGACGGACAGCAGCACAGATACGCAGTATTTT. It encodes CASTTDSSTDTQYF.

The V gene is TRBV27, the J gene TRBJ2-5; 8 bases agree with TRBD1. Germline lookup yields CDR1 MNHEY and CDR2 SMNVEV (reference sequence). V lost 2 bases, J lost 2 bases, and 1 base stayed unmatched. The CDR3 totals 14 residues. The CDR3 is CASSLGDRQETQYF. CDR3 nucleotide sequence: TGTGCCAGCAGTTTAGGGGACAGGCAAGAGACCCAGTACTTC.